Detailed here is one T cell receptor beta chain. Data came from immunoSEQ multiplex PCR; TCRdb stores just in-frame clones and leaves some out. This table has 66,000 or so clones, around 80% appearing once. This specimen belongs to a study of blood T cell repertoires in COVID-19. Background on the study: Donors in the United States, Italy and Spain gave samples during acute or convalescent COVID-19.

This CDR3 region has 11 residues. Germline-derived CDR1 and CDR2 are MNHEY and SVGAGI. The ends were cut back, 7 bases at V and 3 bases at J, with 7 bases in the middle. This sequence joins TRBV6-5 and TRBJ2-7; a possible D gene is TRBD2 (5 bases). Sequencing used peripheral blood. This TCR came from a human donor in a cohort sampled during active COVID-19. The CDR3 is CASTSGYEQYF. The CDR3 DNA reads TGTGCCAGCACCAGCGGCTACGAGCAGTACTTC.